Shown below are 30 T cell receptor beta chains from a single sample sequenced in a study of OX40 agonist ivuxolimab in advanced cancers. Repertoires were generated with immunoSEQ multiplex PCR, while TCRdb's copy carries only in-frame clones and drops some. The sample includes some 68,000 clones, 80% to 90% seen only once; the top ten take 10% to 14%. Sequences were derived from CD4+ or CD8+ T cells sorted from blood, sampled in a trial of the OX40 agonist ivuxolimab. These receptors were obtained from an adult with an advanced solid tumor such as melanoma, head and neck, liver or kidney cancer.

The chain uses TRBV7-9 and TRBJ1-2, with 10 bases matching TRBD1. Germline V gene data show CDR1 as SEHNR and CDR2 as FQNEAQ (reference sequence). The V gene end was trimmed by 5 bases and the J gene end by 5 bases; junction bases not matched to a gene: 5. This CDR3 has 14 residues. In DNA, the CDR3 is TGTGCCAGCAGCGTCGGACAGGGGGGATATGGCTACACCTTC. It codes for CASSVGQGGYGYTF.

This clone has only one observation. The J gene is TRBJ1-6, the V gene TRBV27, with TRBD1 matching 8 bases. Trimming cost V 3 bases and J 6 bases; bases outside gene matches: 10. CDR1 and CDR2 from the germline V gene are MNHEY and SMNVEV (reference sequence). This CDR3 region has 17 residues. The chain's CDR3 is CASSLGLRGLFNSPLHF. CDR3 in DNA: TGTGCCAGCAGTTTGGGTCTCAGGGGGCTATTTAATTCACCCCTCCACTTT.

This clone was counted once. The chain has TRBV5-6 and TRBJ1-2; TRBD1 might be the D (5 bases). The germline V gene encodes CDR1 SGHDT and CDR2 YYEEEE. Trimming removed 5 bases at V and 6 bases at J, with 14 bases between. This CDR3 contains 13 residues. The CDR3 sequence: CASRSSGGDGYTF. In DNA, the CDR3 is TGTGCCAGCAGATCTTCGGGGGGAGATGGCTACACCTTC.

The rearrangement joins TRBV11-1 to TRBJ2-7; TRBD2 matches at 11 bases. The CDR3 consists of 16 residues. Looked up from germline, CDR1 is SGHAT and CDR2 is FQDESV (reference sequence). V shed 3 bases and J 3 bases; nucleotides not matched to a gene: 7. CDR3 sequence (DNA): TGTGCCAGCAGCTTTTCTCCGGGACTAGCGGACTACGAGCAGTACTTC. Translation: CASSFSPGLADYEQYF. Full variable domain (remainder filled in from reference TRBV11-1 and TRBJ2-7): EAEVAQSPRYKITEKSQAVAFWCDPISGHATLYWYRQILGQGPELLVQFQDESVVDDSQLPKDRFSAERLKGVDSTLKIQPAELGDSAMYLCASSFSPGLADYEQYFGPGTRLTVT.

The chain uses TRBV27 and TRBJ2-1; TRBD2 matches at 9 bases. This CDR3 comprises 15 residues. J gave up 5 bases and V 2 bases, and 4 bases lay outside the gene matches. Germline V gene data show CDR1 as MNHEY and CDR2 as SMNVEV (reference sequence). The CDR3: CASSLLLAGDNEQFF. In DNA, the CDR3 is TGTGCCAGCAGTTTACTCTTAGCGGGAGACAATGAGCAGTTCTTC.

The chain is built from TRBV5-4 and TRBJ1-2, with TRBD1 matching 7 bases. CDR3 size: 15 residues. Germline V gene data show CDR1 as SGHNT and CDR2 as YYREEE (reference sequence). Losses at the gene ends were 4 bases for V and 2 bases for J; bases not matched to a gene: 8. CDR3 DNA: TGTGCCAGCAGCCGAGACGACAGGGCAAACTATGGCTACACCTTC. Amino acid sequence: CASSRDDRANYGYTF.

The rearrangement joins TRBV5-4 to TRBJ2-7; possible D gene TRBD1, 6 bases. Germline V gives CDR1 SGHNT, CDR2 YYREEE (reference sequence). CDR3 length: 14 amino acids. V lost 3 bases and J 6 bases, leaving 16 bases between the germline ends. The CDR3 bases are TGTGCCAGCAGCTACACAACAGGGTCGCGCGAGCAGTACTTC. Translated: CASSYTTGSREQYF.

The rearrangement joins TRBV28 to TRBJ2-2; D not certain. The CDR3 has 16 residues. CDR1 is MDHEN, CDR2 SYDVKM, per germline. The germline V and J ends were trimmed by 6 bases and 2 bases, with 16 bases remaining between them. The DNA for the CDR3 is TGTGCCAGCAGAGGTCGAGGACGGGTAAACACCGGGGAGCTGTTTTTT. This sequence encodes CASRGRGRVNTGELFF. Complete variable domain (other parts from reference TRBV28 and TRBJ2-2): DVKVTQSSRYLVKRTGEKVFLECVQDMDHENMFWYRQDPGLGLRLIYFSYDVKMKEKGDIPEGYSVSREKKERFSLILESASTNQTSMYLCASRGRGRVNTGELFFGEGSRLTVL.

This clone was detected only once. This chain connects TRBV5-1 to TRBJ2-1, with 8 positions matching TRBD1. There are 16 residues in the CDR3. Losses at the gene ends were 4 bases for V and 3 bases for J; bases not matched to a gene: 9. The V gene's germline CDR1 is SGHRS and CDR2 YFSETQ. Here the CDR3 DNA reads TGCGCCAGCAGCCCGTTAACGGACAGGGTCTACAATGAGCAGTTCTTC. The encoded protein is CASSPLTDRVYNEQFF.

The chain has TRBV28 and TRBJ1-5; D is uncertain. The CDR3 sequence is 14 residues long. V lost 5 bases and J 5 bases, leaving 13 bases between the germline ends. The V gene's germline CDR1 is MDHEN and CDR2 SYDVKM. Here the CDR3 DNA reads TGTGCCAGCAGTACCGGTTTTTACGATCAGCCCCAGCATTTT. This gives the protein CASSTGFYDQPQHF.

V usage is TRBV29-1 and J usage is TRBJ2-1; 9 bases are shared with TRBD1. The CDR3 consists of 12 residues. Germline V gene lookup returns CDR1 SQVTM and CDR2 ANQGSEA. Trimming cost V 6 bases and J 15 bases; bases outside gene matches: 12. CDR3 nucleotide sequence: TGCAGCGTAGACTACAGGGGGCTCTATGGGTTCTTC. Amino acid sequence: CSVDYRGLYGFF.

This rearrangement joins TRBV27 to TRBJ1-6; D is undetermined. Germline V gene lookup returns CDR1 MNHEY and CDR2 SMNVEV (reference sequence). Trimming cost V 6 bases and J 8 bases, with 14 bases left between them. The CDR3 has 14 residues. CDR3 loop: CASRTGGMDSPLHF. For the CDR3, the DNA is TGTGCCAGCAGGACGGGAGGGATGGATTCACCCCTCCACTTT.

The chain employs TRBV10-3 and TRBJ1-1, with D unclear. The CDR3 is made up of 13 amino acids. Germline V gene sequence: CDR1 ENHRY, CDR2 SYGVKD. The ends were cut back, 6 bases at V and 1 base at J, with 9 bases in the middle. As DNA, the CDR3 is TGTGCCATCAGCCAACACGAGAACACTGAAGCTTTCTTT. This sequence encodes CAISQHENTEAFF.

J is TRBJ2-2 and V is TRBV16; D gene unclear. Germline-derived CDR1 and CDR2 are KGHSY and FQNENV. The CDR3 is made up of 17 amino acids. Trimming pared 0 bases from V and 2 bases from J, leaving 13 bases between. The chain's CDR3 is CASSQSLTFLNTGELFF. CDR3 bases: TGTGCCAGCAGCCAATCGTTGACATTTCTAAACACCGGGGAGCTGTTTTTT.

As DNA, the CDR3 is TGTGCCAGCAGGGGACTAGCGGGAGTCATCCGAGATACGCAGTATTTT. Translated, it gives CASRGLAGVIRDTQYF. The chain is built from TRBV21-1 and TRBJ2-3; the DNA was not compared with TRBD2, the D call given in the table. TRBV21-1 is a documented pseudogene. The CDR3 has 16 residues.

This chain uses TRBV15 with TRBJ2-5; 8 bases are a match to TRBD2. Germline loops: CDR1 LNHNV, CDR2 YYDKDF (reference sequence). The V gene end was trimmed by 1 base and the J gene end by 5 bases; junction bases not matched to a gene: 15. The CDR3 is 18 residues long. Here the CDR3 DNA reads TGTGCCACCAGCAGAGGTTGGGGAGCGGGAGAGTGGTCGGAGACCCAGTACTTC. This gives the protein CATSRGWGAGEWSETQYF. Full variable domain (missing parts from reference TRBV15 and TRBJ2-5): DAMVIQNPRYQVTQFGKPVTLSCSQTLNHNVMYWYQQKSSQAPKLLFHYYDKDFNNEADTPDNFQSRRPNTSFCFLDIRSPGLGDTAMYLCATSRGWGAGEWSETQYFGPGTRLLVL.

The chain joins TRBV4-1 to TRBJ2-3, with D possibly matching TRBD2 (5 bases). Germline V CDR1 and CDR2: MGHRA, YSYEKL. Trimming took off 0 bases at V and 3 bases at J, with 13 bases between the two ends. CDR3 length equals 16 residues. The CDR3 DNA follows: TGCGCCAGCAGCCAAGATACGGGGTGGCCTACAGATACGCAGTATTTT. Protein product: CASSQDTGWPTDTQYF.

A remark on this clone: The same CDR3 arises from other DNA sequences in this sample as well. This rearrangement joins TRBV18 to TRBJ2-5; D remains unclear. Germline V gene lookup returns CDR1 KGHSH and CDR2 LQKENI. Deletions cut 3 bases from V and 2 bases from J, with 4 bases between. The CDR3 is 12 amino acids. The CDR3 DNA follows: TGTGCCAGCTCACCCCGTCAAGAGACCCAGTACTTC. Amino acids: CASSPRQETQYF.

This chain uses TRBV4-2 with TRBJ1-1; no firm D call. Germline CDR1 reads LGHNA; CDR2 reads YNFKEQ. The CDR3 contains 15 residues. V dropped 0 bases and J dropped 0 bases, with 8 bases sitting between them. CDR3 amino acids: CASSQESTVNTEAFF. CDR3 sequence (DNA): TGTGCCAGCAGCCAAGAATCGACGGTGAACACTGAAGCTTTCTTT.

This clone appeared once. V usage is TRBV27 and J usage is TRBJ2-5; TRBD1 matches at 8 bases. The CDR3 is made up of 12 amino acids. V was clipped by 11 bases and J by 11 bases; unmatched bases: 13. Germline CDR1 MNHEY, CDR2 SMNVEV (reference sequence). The CDR3 DNA sequence: TGTGCCCCTCCTCAGGGGGCTGAGGAGCAGTACTTC. It encodes CAPPQGAEEQYF.

This clone was seen just once. In DNA form, the CDR3 reads TGTGCCAGCAGTGAGCACGGGACGTCCGGCTACACCTTC. It translates to CASSEHGTSGYTF. The genes are TRBV6-1 and TRBJ1-2, with TRBD1 as a possible D gene (5 bases). Deletions cut 3 bases from V and 8 bases from J, with 13 bases between. Germline CDR1 and CDR2: MNHNS and SASEGT. This CDR3 has 13 amino acids.

This chain connects TRBV28 to TRBJ2-1, with D tentatively TRBD1 or TRBD2 (6 bases each). Germline CDR1 reads MDHEN; CDR2 reads SYDVKM. V was cut by 2 bases and J by 2 bases, with 13 bases left in between. The CDR3 is 16 residues long. The CDR3 protein is CASSLGRGPTYNEQFF. The CDR3 DNA is TGTGCCAGCAGTTTAGGACGGGGGCCCACCTACAATGAGCAGTTCTTC.

The rearrangement joins TRBV5-1 to TRBJ2-3; perhaps D is TRBD1 or TRBD2 (5 bases each). Trimming took 4 bases from V and 3 from J, leaving 12 bases between them. The CDR3 totals 14 residues. Germline V gene data show CDR1 as SGHRS and CDR2 as YFSETQ. The CDR3 sequence: CASSHPGRTDTQYF. The CDR3 nucleotides are TGCGCCAGCAGCCACCCGGGACGGACAGATACGCAGTATTTT.

This clone is a singleton in its sample. V and J are TRBV4-1 and TRBJ2-5, with D tentatively TRBD1 or TRBD2 (5 bases each). V lost 0 bases and J 5 bases, leaving 16 bases between the germline ends. The CDR3 has 16 residues. CDR1 and CDR2 from the germline V gene are MGHRA and YSYEKL. The chain's CDR3 is CASSQDGGHVVETQYF. The CDR3 nucleotides read TGCGCCAGCAGCCAAGATGGGGGTCACGTGGTTGAGACCCAGTACTTC.

V usage is TRBV28 and J usage is TRBJ2-1, with 10 positions matching TRBD2. This CDR3 is 16 amino acids long. The J segment lost 6 bases and the V segment lost 1 base, leaving 6 bases of the junction unmatched. Germline V gene sequence: CDR1 MDHEN, CDR2 SYDVKM. CDR3 in amino acids: CASSLYKSSGSNEQFF. Here the CDR3 DNA reads TGTGCCAGCAGTTTATATAAGTCTAGCGGGAGCAATGAGCAGTTCTTC.

The J gene is TRBJ1-1, the V gene TRBV29-1; 11 nucleotides align to TRBD1. CDR1 is SQVTM, CDR2 ANQGSEA, per germline. The CDR3 contains 14 residues. With 5 bases clipped from V and 6 bases from J, the junction kept 8 bases outside the gene matches. CDR3 DNA: TGCAGCGTTCAGGACAGGGGGCTGGTCTCTGAAGCTTTCTTT. Translated: CSVQDRGLVSEAFF.

The chain has TRBV28 and TRBJ1-1, with TRBD1 matching over 7 bases. The CDR3 is 12 residues long. The junction had 4 bases not matched to a gene; V was cut back by 5 bases and J by 7 bases. CDR1 and CDR2 (germline): MDHEN, SYDVKM. The CDR3 DNA follows: TGTGCCAGCAGTCTGACAGGGCGTGAAGCTTTCTTT. Protein product: CASSLTGREAFF.

CDR3 protein: CASSLPRGSYTF. The CDR3 DNA follows: TGTGCCAGCAGCCTGCCGAGGGGGAGCTACACCTTC. The rearrangement links TRBV5-4 to TRBJ1-2, with a weak D call TRBD1 (6 bases). The germline V gene has CDR1 SGHNT and CDR2 YYREEE (reference sequence). V shed 4 bases and J shed 9 bases, with 13 bases lying between them. The CDR3 sequence is 12 residues long.

The gene calls are TRBV19 and TRBJ1-1; D is perhaps TRBD1 (5 bases). The CDR3 loop spans 13 amino acids. V lost 8 bases and J 2 bases, leaving 12 bases between the germline ends. Germline V CDR1 and CDR2: LNHDA, SQIVND (reference sequence). CDR3 sequence reads: CASENQGNTEAFF. CDR3 nucleotide sequence: TGTGCCAGTGAAAACCAGGGTAACACTGAAGCTTTCTTT.

The chain combines TRBV5-1 with TRBJ1-1, with no clear D. The V gene lost 4 bases and the J gene lost 1 base, with 11 bases spanning the gap. Germline V lookup: CDR1 SGHRS, CDR2 YFSETQ. This CDR3 region has 14 residues. CDR3 DNA sequence: TGCGCCAGCAGCCTTGGACTGACGAACACTGAAGCTTTCTTT. This translates into CASSLGLTNTEAFF.